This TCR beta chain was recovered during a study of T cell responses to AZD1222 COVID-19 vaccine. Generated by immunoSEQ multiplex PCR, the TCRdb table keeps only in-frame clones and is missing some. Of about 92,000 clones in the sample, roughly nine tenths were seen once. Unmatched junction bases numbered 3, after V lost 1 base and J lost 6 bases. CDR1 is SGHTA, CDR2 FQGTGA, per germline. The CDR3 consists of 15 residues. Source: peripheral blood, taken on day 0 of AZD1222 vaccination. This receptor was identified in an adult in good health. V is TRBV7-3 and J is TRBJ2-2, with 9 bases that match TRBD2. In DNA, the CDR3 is TGTGCCAGCAGCTTAAGGTCTAGCGGGGCCGGGGAGCTGTTTTTT. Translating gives CASSLRSSGAGELFF.